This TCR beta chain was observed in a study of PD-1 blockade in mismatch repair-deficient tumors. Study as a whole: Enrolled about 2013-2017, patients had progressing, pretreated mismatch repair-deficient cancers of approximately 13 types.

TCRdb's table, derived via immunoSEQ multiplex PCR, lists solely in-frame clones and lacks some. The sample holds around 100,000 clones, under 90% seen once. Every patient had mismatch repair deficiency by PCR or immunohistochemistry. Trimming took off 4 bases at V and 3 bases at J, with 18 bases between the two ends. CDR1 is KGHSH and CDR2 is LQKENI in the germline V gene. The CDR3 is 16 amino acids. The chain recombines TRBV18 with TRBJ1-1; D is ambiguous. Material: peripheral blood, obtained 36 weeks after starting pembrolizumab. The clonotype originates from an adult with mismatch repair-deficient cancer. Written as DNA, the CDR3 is TGTGCCAGCTCACACTCGAGAAACTTAAGGGACACTGAAGCTTTCTTT. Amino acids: CASSHSRNLRDTEAFF.